The sequence of this T cell receptor beta chain was determined in a study of glioma-infiltrating T cells. General observations from the study: CDR3 overlap between tissue and blood was very small. Above-expected tissue-blood divergence occurred in all gliomas, most in low-grade ones.

To note about this clonotype: Its antigen is still unknown. A much bigger clone sits one base away, suggesting this may be a read error.

The iRepertoire nested amplicon-rescue multiplex PCR amplified TCR alpha and beta CDR3s from RNA. Input was 100-400 ng of tissue mRNA or PBMC total RNA. TCRdb analysed the multiplex PCR reads with MiXCR anew, one entry per CDR3 protein. The sample records approximately 120,000 distinct CDR3 sequences, roughly 20% being singletons. The CDR3 is 15 residues long. V lost 6 bases, J lost 2 bases, and 6 bases stayed unmatched. Germline values: CDR1 SQVTM, CDR2 ANQGSEA. This receptor was taken from a human donor with low-grade glioma or glioblastoma, undergoing nonglioma brain surgery, or in good health (not recorded which). Sample: glioma tissue, nonneoplastic brain tissue, or PBMCs (not recorded which). The chain links TRBV29-1 to TRBJ2-3; 12 positions agree with TRBD2. For the CDR3, the DNA is TGCAGCGTAGAGGGACTAGCGGGTGTCACAGATACGCAGTATTTT. Its translation: CSVEGLAGVTDTQYF.